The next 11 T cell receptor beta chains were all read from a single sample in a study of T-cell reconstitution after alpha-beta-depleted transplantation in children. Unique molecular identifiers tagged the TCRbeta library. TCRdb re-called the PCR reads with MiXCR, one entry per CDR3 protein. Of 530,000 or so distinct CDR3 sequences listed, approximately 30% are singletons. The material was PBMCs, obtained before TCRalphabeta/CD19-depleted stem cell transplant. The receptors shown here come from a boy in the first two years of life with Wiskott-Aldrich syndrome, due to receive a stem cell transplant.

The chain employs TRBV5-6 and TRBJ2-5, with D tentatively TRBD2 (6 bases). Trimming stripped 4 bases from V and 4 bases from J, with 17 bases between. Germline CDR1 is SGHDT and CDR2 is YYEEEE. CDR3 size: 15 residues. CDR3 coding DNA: TGTGCCAGCAGCCGGAGGGGTGGCGGGGTAGAGACCCAGTACTTC. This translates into CASSRRGGGVETQYF.

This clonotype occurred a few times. The CDR3 reads CSVEAPSGRETQYF. CDR3 DNA: TGCAGCGTTGAAGCCCCTAGCGGGAGGGAGACCCAGTACTTC. The V call is TRBV29-1, the J call TRBJ2-5, with 11 bases identical to TRBD2. V dropped 1 base and J dropped 5; count of bases not matched to a gene: 3. The CDR3 covers 14 residues. Germline CDR1 reads SQVTM; CDR2 reads ANQGSEA.

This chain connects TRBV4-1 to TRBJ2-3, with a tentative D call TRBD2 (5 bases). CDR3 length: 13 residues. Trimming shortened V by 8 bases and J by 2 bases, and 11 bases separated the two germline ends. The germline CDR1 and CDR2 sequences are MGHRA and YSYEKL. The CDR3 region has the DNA TGCGCCAGCGGTTCCCGGGACACAGATACGCAGTATTTT. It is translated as CASGSRDTDTQYF.

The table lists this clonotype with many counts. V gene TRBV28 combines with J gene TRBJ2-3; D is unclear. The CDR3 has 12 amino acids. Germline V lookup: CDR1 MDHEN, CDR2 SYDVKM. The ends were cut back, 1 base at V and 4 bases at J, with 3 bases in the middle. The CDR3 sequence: CASSLSADTQYF. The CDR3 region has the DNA TGTGCCAGCAGTTTATCCGCAGATACGCAGTATTTT.

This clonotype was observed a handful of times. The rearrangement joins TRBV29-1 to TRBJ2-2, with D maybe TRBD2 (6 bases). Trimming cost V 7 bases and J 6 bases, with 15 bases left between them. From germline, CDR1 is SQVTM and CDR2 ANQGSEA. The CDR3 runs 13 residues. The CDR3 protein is CSAGRAGAGELFF. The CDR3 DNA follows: TGCAGCGCGGGGAGAGCGGGCGCCGGGGAGCTGTTTTTT.

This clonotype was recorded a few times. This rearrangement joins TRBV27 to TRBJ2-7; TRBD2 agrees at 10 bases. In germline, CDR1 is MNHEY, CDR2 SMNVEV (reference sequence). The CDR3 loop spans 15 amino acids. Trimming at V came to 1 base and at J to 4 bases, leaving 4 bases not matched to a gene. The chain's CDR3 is CASSLYWTSGYEQYF. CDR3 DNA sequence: TGTGCCAGCAGTTTATATTGGACTAGCGGTTACGAGCAGTACTTC.

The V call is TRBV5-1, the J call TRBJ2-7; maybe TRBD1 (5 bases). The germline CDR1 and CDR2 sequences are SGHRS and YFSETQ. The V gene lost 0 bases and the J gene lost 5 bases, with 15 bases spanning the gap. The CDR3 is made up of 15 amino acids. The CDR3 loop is CASSLEAGRQHEQYF. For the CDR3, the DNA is TGCGCCAGCAGCTTGGAGGCAGGGCGACAACACGAGCAGTACTTC.

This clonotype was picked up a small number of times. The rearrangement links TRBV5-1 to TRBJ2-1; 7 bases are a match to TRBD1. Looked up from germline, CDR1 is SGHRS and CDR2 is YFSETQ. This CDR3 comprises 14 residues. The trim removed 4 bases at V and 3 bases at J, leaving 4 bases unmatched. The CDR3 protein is CASSADRFYNEQFF. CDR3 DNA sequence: TGCGCCAGCAGCGCGGACAGGTTCTACAATGAGCAGTTCTTC.

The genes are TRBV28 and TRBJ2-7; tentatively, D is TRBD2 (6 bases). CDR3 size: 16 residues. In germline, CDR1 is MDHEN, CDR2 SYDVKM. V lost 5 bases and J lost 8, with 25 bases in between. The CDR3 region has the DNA TGTGCCAGCAGTCCCGTCCGGGACTGGCTAAAAACGAAGCAGTACTTC. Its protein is CASSPVRDWLKTKQYF. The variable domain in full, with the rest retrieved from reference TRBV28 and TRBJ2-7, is DVKVTQSSRYLVKRTGEKVFLECVQDMDHENMFWYRQDPGLGLRLIYFSYDVKMKEKGDIPEGYSVSREKKERFSLILESASTNQTSMYLCASSPVRDWLKTKQYFGPGTRLTVT.

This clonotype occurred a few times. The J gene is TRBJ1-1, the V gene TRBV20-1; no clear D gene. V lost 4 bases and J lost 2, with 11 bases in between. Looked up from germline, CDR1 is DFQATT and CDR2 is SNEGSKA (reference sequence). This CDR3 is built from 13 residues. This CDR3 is CSAIGPHNTEAFF. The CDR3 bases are TGCAGTGCTATTGGGCCCCATAACACTGAAGCTTTCTTT.

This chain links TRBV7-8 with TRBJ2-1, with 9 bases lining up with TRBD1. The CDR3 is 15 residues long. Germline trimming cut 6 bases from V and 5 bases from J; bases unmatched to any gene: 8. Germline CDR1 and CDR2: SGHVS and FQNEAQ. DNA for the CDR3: TGTGCCAGCAGTTATGGGACAGGGCTCCACAATGAGCAGTTCTTC. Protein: CASSYGTGLHNEQFF.